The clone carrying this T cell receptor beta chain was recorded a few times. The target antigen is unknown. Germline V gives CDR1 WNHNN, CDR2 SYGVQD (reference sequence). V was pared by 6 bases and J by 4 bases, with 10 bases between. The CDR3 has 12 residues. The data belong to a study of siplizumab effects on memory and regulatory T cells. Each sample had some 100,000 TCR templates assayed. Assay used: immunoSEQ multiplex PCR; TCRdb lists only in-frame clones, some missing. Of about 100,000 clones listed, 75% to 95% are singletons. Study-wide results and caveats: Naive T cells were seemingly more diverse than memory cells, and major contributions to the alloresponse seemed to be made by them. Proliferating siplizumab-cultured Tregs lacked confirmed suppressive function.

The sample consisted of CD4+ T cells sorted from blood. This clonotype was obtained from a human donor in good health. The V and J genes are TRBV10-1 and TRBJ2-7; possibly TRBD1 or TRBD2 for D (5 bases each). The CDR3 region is CASSPGAYEQYF. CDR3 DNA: TGCGCCAGCAGCCCCGGGGCTTACGAGCAGTACTTC.